A selection of T cell receptor beta chains follows, all from one sample in a study of shared clonotypes between healthy human individuals. Assay used: immunoSEQ multiplex PCR; TCRdb lists only in-frame clones, some missing. In the table there are about 2 million clones, less than 95% of which are singletons. The sample comprised naive CD8+ T cells sorted from blood. The receptors originated from a young man in good health. Each CDR3 is given without its conserved first and last residue.

cdr3_length,j_call,v_call,cdr3_aa
15,TRBJ2-2,TRBV28,ASSPPRLAMNTGELF
14,TRBJ2-7,TRBV18,ASSPPMGLVSYEQY
12,TRBJ2-5,TRBV28,ASSGLKLGETQY
13,TRBJ2-7,TRBV9,ASSPGLAGNYEQY
13,TRBJ2-2,TRBV6-4,ASSDHRGGTGELF
11,TRBJ2-1,TRBV27,ASSSSDGNEQF
13,TRBJ2-2,TRBV10-2,ASSVASGGTGELF
11,TRBJ1-2,TRBV5-1,ASSPRGGGGYT
11,TRBJ2-2,TRBV9,ASSVGTTGELF
13,TRBJ1-2,TRBV6-5,ASSYSEGSNYGYT
12,TRBJ2-7,TRBV10-3,AISESGRAGEQY
14,TRBJ2-3,TRBV12-5,ARSGLAGSSTDTQY
11,TRBJ2-3,TRBV7-9,ASSFLLGDTQY
12,TRBJ1-1,TRBV5-4,ASSPGSGNTEAF
11,TRBJ2-3,TRBV2,ARTIAARNTQY
12,TRBJ1-1,TRBV19,ATHPAGANTEAF
11,TRBJ2-7,TRBV5-6,ATGEGTRYEQY
11,TRBJ2-7,TRBV5-6,ASSWDRVYEQY
11,TRBJ2-2,TRBV30,AWSVGNTGELF
12,TRBJ2-1,TRBV9,ASSVVDRVQQQF
10,TRBJ2-7,TRBV28,ASRTDIDEQY
12,TRBJ2-5,TRBV6-5,ASSYGPIQETQY
16,TRBJ2-1,TRBV28,ASSSLNWDQKPYNEQF
10,TRBJ2-1,TRBV4-1,ASSQAVAEQF
10,TRBJ1-1,TRBV10-1,ASSQGTAEAF
11,TRBJ2-7,TRBV28,ASTGGATYEQY
13,TRBJ2-3,TRBV7-3,ASRIAGGPPDTQY
11,TRBJ1-1,TRBV7-9,ASSLEWETEAF
15,TRBJ2-1,TRBV4-2,ASSDRLAGGTYNEQF
9,TRBJ2-7,TRBV29-1,SVEDPYEQY
9,TRBJ2-1,TRBV11-2,ASSLGAEEF
10,TRBJ2-1,TRBV7-2,ASSLDHYEQF
13,TRBJ1-2,TRBV6-5,ASSVYPRDSYGYT
9,TRBJ2-7,TRBV5-4,ASSGASEQY
12,TRBJ2-1,TRBV6-5,ASTPSGGAVEQF
14,TRBJ2-7,TRBV9,ASSVGLAGGTYEQY
10,TRBJ1-1,TRBV27,AAQAGNTEAF
10,TRBJ1-2,TRBV30,AWNGGMRGYT
15,TRBJ2-7,TRBV21-1,ARQTLGGPSPSYEQY
10,TRBJ1-5,TRBV10-3,ATRQGGQPQH
16,TRBJ2-1,TRBV9,ASSVADWAQGPYNEQF
12,TRBJ2-2,TRBV7-3,ASSSQGWTGELF
13,TRBJ2-7,TRBV6-6,ASSSRTGTSYEQY
16,TRBJ1-3,TRBV7-9,ASSLGPPGHFSGNTIY
13,TRBJ2-5,TRBV7-7,ASSFSSGAQETQY
14,TRBJ1-6,TRBV5-1,ASSLTASSYNSPLH
15,TRBJ2-1,TRBV5-6,ASSLEVGTGVYNEQF
9,TRBJ2-2,TRBV7-9,ASSGEDSLF